This TCR beta chain comes out of a study of T cells after yellow fever vaccination. Across the study: SMART-Seq v4 Ultra Low Input served to prepare low-cell-number fractions.

A universal primer site and UMIs were added as TCR cDNA was made by 5'RACE template switching. A single record per CDR3 protein comes from TCRdb applying MiXCR to the 5' RACE reads. The table records some 350,000 distinct CDR3 sequences, 4.1% of them present only once. General study points: When the response was secondary, it was weaker but reached its peak faster, day 5 versus 15.

CDR1 and CDR2 from the germline V gene are KGHSH and LQKENI. The length of the CDR3 is 12 residues. The V end lost 3 bases, the J end lost 9 bases, and 9 bases lay between the germline ends. A word on this clonotype: Antigen unknown.

The specimen was PBMCs, collected 5 days after the yellow fever booster vaccination. The V and J genes are TRBV18 and TRBJ2-1; no clear D gene. This clonotype was obtained from a man aged 18 to 30 who received the YFV17D yellow fever vaccine. The CDR3 DNA is TGTGCCAGCTCACCTGGTAGCCTTGAGCAGTTCTTC. This codes for CASSPGSLEQFF. Full variable domain (rest looked up from reference TRBV18 and TRBJ2-1): NAGVMQNPRHLVRRRGQEARLRCSPMKGHSHVYWYRQLPEEGLKFMVYLQKENIIDESGMPKERFSAEFPKEGPSILRIQQVVRGDSAAYFCASSPGSLEQFFGPGTRLTVL.